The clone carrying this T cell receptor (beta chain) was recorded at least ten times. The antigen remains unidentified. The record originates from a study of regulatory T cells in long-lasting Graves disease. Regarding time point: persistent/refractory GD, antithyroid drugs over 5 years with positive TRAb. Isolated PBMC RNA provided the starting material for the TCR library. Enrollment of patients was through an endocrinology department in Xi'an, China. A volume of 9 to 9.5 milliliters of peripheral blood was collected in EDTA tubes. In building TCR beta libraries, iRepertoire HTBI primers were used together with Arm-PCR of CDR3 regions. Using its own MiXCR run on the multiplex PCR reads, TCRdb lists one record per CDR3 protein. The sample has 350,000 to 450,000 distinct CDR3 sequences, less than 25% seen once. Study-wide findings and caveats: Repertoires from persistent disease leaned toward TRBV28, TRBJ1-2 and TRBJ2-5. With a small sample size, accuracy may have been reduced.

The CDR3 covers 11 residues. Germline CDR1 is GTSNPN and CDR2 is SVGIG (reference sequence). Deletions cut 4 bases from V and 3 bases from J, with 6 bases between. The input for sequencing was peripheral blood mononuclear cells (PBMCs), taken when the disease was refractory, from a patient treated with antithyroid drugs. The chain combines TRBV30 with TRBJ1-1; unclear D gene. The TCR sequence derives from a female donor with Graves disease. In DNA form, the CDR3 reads TGTGCCTGGAACTTTGACACTGAAGCTTTCTTT. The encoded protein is CAWNFDTEAFF.